The source of this TCR beta chain is a study of blood T cells in healthy people across ages. This clonotype was found many times. The antigen is unknown. The draw of peripheral blood yielded ten milliliters from each donor. The CDR3 has 15 amino acids. V shed 5 bases and J 4 bases; nucleotides not matched to a gene: 5. The germline gives CDR1 PRHDT, CDR2 FYEKMQ (reference sequence). Study results and limitations: The authors considered diversity estimates from one million T cells to be underestimates. The study found TCR beta diversity correlated strongly with naive T cell percentage. There was no known CMV status for donors, so expanded clonotype changes were possibly confounded.

Sample-barcoded 5' priming and a J-beta primer mix drove a second PCR of about 6 to 12 cycles. TCRdb re-analysed the 5' RACE reads in MiXCR, keeping a single row per CDR3 protein. Among about 1,000,000 distinct CDR3 sequences listed, 40% to 55% were seen once. The TCR comes from a woman aged 55-75 years in good health. The sample consisted of blood. The chain is built from TRBV13 and TRBJ2-1; TRBD2 aligns across 10 bases. CDR3 coding DNA: TGTGCCAGCAGCCCCCCTAGCGGGAGTTACAATGAGCAGTTCTTC. Protein product: CASSPPSGSYNEQFF.